Listed here are 5 T cell receptor beta chains from one sample, sequenced in a study of human thymus T cells. Method: immunoSEQ multiplex PCR; TCRdb's copy keeps in-frame clones and lacks some. The table records some 46,000 clones, 94% of them present only once. Sample: blood. These receptors all stem from a boy less than two years old with a congenital heart defect but otherwise immunologically healthy.

V and J are TRBV4-1 and TRBJ2-2; D perhaps matches TRBD1 (5 bases). V was shortened by 1 base and J by 4 bases, with 7 bases between the two germline ends. The germline gives CDR1 MGHRA, CDR2 YSYEKL. The CDR3 is 14 amino acids. The CDR3 is CASSQGQRTGELFF. CDR3 nucleotide sequence: TGCGCCAGCAGCCAAGGACAGCGCACCGGGGAGCTGTTTTTT.

The rearrangement links TRBV15 to TRBJ2-3, with a tentative D call TRBD1 (5 bases). This CDR3 contains 12 residues. Germline loops: CDR1 LNHNV, CDR2 YYDKDF (reference sequence). The V and J ends lost 7 bases and 5 bases respectively, with 10 bases between them. CDR3 bases: TGTGCCACCAAGGGGCGCGGAGATACGCAGTATTTT. Residues: CATKGRGDTQYF.

This chain links TRBV4-1 with TRBJ2-2, with 7 bases aligning to TRBD1. Per the germline V gene, CDR1 is MGHRA and CDR2 is YSYEKL. V gave up 4 bases and J gave up 6 bases; unmatched junction bases: 2. The CDR3 has 13 amino acids. The CDR3 sequence is CASSRTGAGELFF. DNA for the CDR3: TGCGCCAGCAGCCGTACAGGGGCCGGGGAGCTGTTTTTT.

This sequence joins TRBV5-4 and TRBJ2-5; 10 nucleotides match TRBD2. Germline CDR1 and CDR2: SGHNT and YYREEE (reference sequence). The CDR3 runs to 16 residues. Unmatched junction bases numbered 8, after V lost 2 bases and J lost 4 bases. The DNA for the CDR3 is TGTGCCAGCAGCTTCCTTCTAGCGGGGGTTAGAGAGACCCAGTACTTC. It codes for CASSFLLAGVRETQYF.

This CDR3 is CASSVISGQGGYQETQYF. The CDR3 DNA follows: TGTGCCAGCAGTGTGATCTCCGGACAGGGAGGGTACCAAGAGACCCAGTACTTC. The chain is built from TRBV25-1 and TRBJ2-5, with D maybe TRBD1 (8 bases). Looked up from germline, CDR1 is MGHDK and CDR2 is SYGVNS. The CDR3 has 18 amino acids. V lost 4 bases and J 0 bases, leaving 21 bases between the germline ends.